The source of this T cell receptor beta chain is a study of blood T cell repertoires in COVID-19. Study-wide background: Spain, Italy and the United States supplied samples that represented acute and convalescent COVID-19. The cDNA or gDNA used as material had been derived from T cells, B-cell-depleted T cells, or PBMCs.

This CDR3 spans 14 amino acids. V lost 2 bases and J lost 2; bases outside the gene matches: 3. Germline V gene sequence: CDR1 SGHTA, CDR2 FQGNSA. Source study methods: Amplification from reference gene primers served as the basis for estimated nucleated cell counts. TCRdb's table, derived via immunoSEQ multiplex PCR, lists solely in-frame clones and lacks some. That table supplies the V and J calls and clone size; D and trimming were determined from the DNA. The sample has approximately 61,000 clones, around 86% seen once. This TCR was sampled from a human donor in a cohort sampled during active COVID-19. Sample: peripheral blood. The chain employs TRBV7-2 and TRBJ2-7; 7 nucleotides align to TRBD1. The CDR3 nucleotides read TGTGCCAGCAGCTTATCCGGGACAGCCTACGAGCAGTACTTC. This translates into CASSLSGTAYEQYF.